The rows below give T cell receptor beta chains drawn from one sample of a study of CD8 T cells in ankylosing spondylitis. TCRdb called the 5' RACE reads again in MiXCR, with one record for every CDR3 protein. The sample has about 140,000 distinct CDR3 sequences, roughly 8% seen once. Input material: synovial fluid, either unsorted or a sorted T cell fraction (not recorded which). All receptors derive from a male donor with ankylosing spondylitis. CDR3s include the opening cysteine and the closing phenylalanine or tryptophan.

TRBV14 | CASSQVYTEAFF
TRBV6-2/TRBV6-3 | CASNPGRWGSYEQYF
TRBV5-1 | CASSLVGHPNQPQHF
TRBV7-8 | CASSPGQGADQPQHF
TRBV20-1 | CSAGDRGTTGYGYTF
TRBV20-1 | CSARGTAYQETQYF
TRBV20-1 | CSAPHDSYSNQPQHF
TRBV19 | CASSTTGISSYNSPLHF
TRBV4-1 | CASSPLGERERSF
TRBV20-1 | CSGQDSLKKLFF
TRBV28 | CASSTGTSSYNSPLHF
TRBV20-1 | CSAPSFPLAKNIQYF
TRBV20-1 | CSADTGGNTEAFF
TRBV6-2/TRBV6-3 | CASSYGGQKPQHF
TRBV5-4 | CASSLTGVLAGAPSYEQYF
TRBV4-3 | CASSRTGGGGYTF
TRBV15 | CATSRAGTGYGYTF
TRBV5-1 | CASSFTGGFINTEAFF
TRBV5-5 | CASSLGDPSGEQYF
TRBV7-9 | CASSRDFDEAFF
TRBV5-1 | CASSLIQGDTGELFF
TRBV4-2 | CASSQINSYEQYF
TRBV28 | CASSFWSRGKEAGELFF
TRBV7-2 | CASSFQWDTQYF
TRBV7-2 | CASSLGGPQFF
TRBV6-2/TRBV6-3 | CASSYVGWNQPQHF
TRBV28 | CASRQGGWTSNSPLHF
TRBV29-1 | CSVGAVEETQYF
TRBV20-1 | CSARDPVVPVTEAFF
TRBV7-2 | CASSVRQGHNSPLHF
TRBV7-2 | CASSYRTSSPLHF
TRBV27 | CASRPRDKYTGELFF
TRBV5-5 | CASSPGVPCNEQFF
TRBV25-1 | CASRRGGDTEAFF
TRBV29-1 | CSVEGKTVTNTEAFF
TRBV15 | CATSRSGTGYEQYF
TRBV7-2 | CASSFDRGVTNYGYTF
TRBV29-1 | CSVTTSGRETQYF
TRBV7-9 | CASSPLAGVTDTQYF
TRBV20-1 | CSARPLPGVQETQYF
TRBV2 | CASSEDREVDGYTF
TRBV20-1 | CSATDLTDTQYF
TRBV28 | CASNTRGGGLNTEAFF
TRBV6-2/TRBV6-3 | CASRSPGSPYEQYF
TRBV7-2 | CASRTGRGDYTQYF
TRBV7-2 | CASSLGIRASGANVLTF
TRBV7-9 | CASSSRDVIGPLHF
TRBV20-1 | CSARPLTGYATEAFF
TRBV7-2 | CASSLMGTQYF
TRBV4-3 | CASSQGIVRDDSYEQYF
TRBV24-1 | CATQGTPSYNEQFF
TRBV5-5 | CASTRDQNFFGELFF
TRBV2 | CASAMVSFRETQYF
TRBV7-2 | CASSARPSASNQPQHF
TRBV10-3 | CAISVRERFNEQFF
TRBV18 | CASSPPSSFNQPQHF
TRBV7-9 | CASTSSGQGAQYF
TRBV19 | CASTAGEYNEQFF
TRBV18 | CASSPQGYNQPQHF
TRBV12-3/TRBV12-4 | CASSLRQNSNQPQHF